A few counts support the clone carrying this TCR beta chain. The CDR3 does not end in the conserved phenylalanine or tryptophan, so this is likely a read error. The limits of the CDR3 on the DNA are not certain, so only TCRdb's listed CDR3 is given. This specimen comes from a study of T cells in Graves' hyperthyroidism and ophthalmopathy. The germline CDR1 and CDR2 sequences are LNHNV and YYDKDF (reference sequence). Ends included, the CDR3 has 8 residues. From RNA transcripts, TCR beta CDR3 regions were amplified. The TCR CDR3 first-round RT-PCR relied on the HTBI primer set. TCRdb ran MiXCR on the multiplex PCR reads and lists one entry per CDR3 protein. The sample holds 480,000 or so distinct CDR3 sequences; 40% to 50% are singletons and the top ten take around 44%.

The chain has TRBV15 and TRBJ1-6. The sequence came from an adult woman with Graves' disease, either hyperthyroidism or ophthalmopathy (not recorded which). The sequencing input was peripheral blood or thyroid tissue (not recorded which). CDR3 in amino acids: CATSRDHE.